The clone carrying this T cell receptor (beta chain) was observed once. From germline, CDR1 is MNHEY and CDR2 SVGAGI. This CDR3 has 14 residues. The V end was cut by 5 bases, the J end by 1 base, with 11 bases between. The data derive from a study of shared clonotypes between healthy human individuals. The repertoire was sequenced with immunoSEQ multiplex PCR; TCRdb's copy has only in-frame clones and lacks some. The sample consists of fewer than 2.5 million clones, approximately 94% of them appearing once. The V and J genes are TRBV6-5 and TRBJ1-1, with D unclear. Sequenced material: naive CD4+ T cells from PBMCs. This sample's subset: CD45RA+ positively selected. The TCR sequence derives from a man aged 18 to 29 in good health. Some clones in this sample may be carry-over from other donors' samples. The CDR3 spells CASSPPKGNTEAFF. The CDR3 DNA sequence: TGTGCCAGCAGTCCTCCTAAGGGGAACACTGAAGCTTTCTTT.